The 31 T cell receptor beta chains below were found in one sample sequenced in a study of blood T cells in healthy people across ages (dated by TCRdb to between 2014 and 2017). The receptor library was made with 5' RACE. Sequencing was performed on an Illumina HiSeq 2500. A second PCR of roughly 7 to 11 cycles was run with a J-beta primer mix and a sample-barcoded 5' primer. TCRdb redid the processing of the public reads, applying fastp at Q25 and MiXCR, and retained in-frame beta chains. Rows are unified per CDR3 protein, each entry keeping the most common DNA and genes. The sample table contains 800,000 to 1,300,000 distinct CDR3 sequences; only one count was recorded for about 25% of them. 0.65% to 0.95% of the sample is taken by the ten largest. These data also featured in a second study, about T cells of mothers and their children.

Sequencing was done on a sample of blood. The receptors here all came from a girl aged 2 to 10 in good health.

V usage is TRBV3-1 and J usage is TRBJ2-3, with 11 nucleotides matching TRBD2. CDR3 size: 18 residues. Losses at the gene ends were 1 base for V and 4 bases for J; bases not matched to a gene: 10. CDR1 is LGHDT and CDR2 is YNNKEL in the germline V gene (reference sequence). The CDR3 reads CASSQGTSGRVLPDTQYF. In nucleotides, the CDR3 is TGTGCCAGCAGCCAAGGAACTAGCGGGAGAGTTTTGCCAGATACGCAGTATTTT.

The gene calls are TRBV20-1 and TRBJ2-7; TRBD1 agrees at 7 bases. Germline CDR1 and CDR2: DFQATT and SNEGSKA (reference sequence). The trim removed 5 bases at V and 4 bases at J, leaving 2 bases unmatched. The CDR3 sequence is 11 residues long. In DNA form, the CDR3 reads TGCAGTGCTCCGACAGGGTACGAGCAGTACTTC. This gives the protein CSAPTGYEQYF.

The V call is TRBV6-5, the J call TRBJ1-2; D gene ambiguous. This CDR3 comprises 18 residues. Trimming took 2 bases from V and 3 from J, leaving 22 bases between them. CDR1 and CDR2 (germline): MNHEY, SVGAGI. The CDR3, as DNA: TGTGCCAGCAGTTACCATGACTACGAGACACCAGCTTACTATGGCTACACCTTC. Its translation is CASSYHDYETPAYYGYTF.

The table lists this clonotype with many counts. The chain carries TRBV7-9 and TRBJ2-6; D gene uncertain. V was pared by 3 bases and J by 0 bases, with 6 bases between. There are 15 residues in the CDR3. Germline V gene data show CDR1 as SEHNR and CDR2 as FQNEAQ (reference sequence). CDR3 coding DNA: TGTGCCAGCAGCTTTCTTCCCTCTGGGGCCAACGTCCTGACTTTC. It codes for CASSFLPSGANVLTF.

This clonotype occurred a few times. The rearrangement links TRBV12-3 or TRBV12-4 to TRBJ2-5; no reliable D call. The better agreement between TRBJ2-7 and the DNA end casts doubt on the J call. CDR3 length equals 13 residues. The CDR3 reads CASSLVTFSEQYF. The CDR3 DNA sequence: TGTGCCAGCAGTTTAGTCACATTCTCCGAGCAGTACTTC.

This clonotype showed up just a few times. The chain couples TRBV21-1 to TRBJ2-2. TRBV21-1 is a documented pseudogene. This CDR3 region has 13 residues. The CDR3 nucleotides read TGTGCCAGCAGCGCTCTGGGAAAGGGGGAGCTGTTTTTT. Amino acid sequence: CASSALGKGELFF.

This clonotype came up a few times. This chain links TRBV3-1 with TRBJ1-3; D uncertain. V lost 3 bases to trimming and J lost 0 bases, with 12 bases between them. The length of the CDR3 is 16 residues. Germline-derived CDR1 and CDR2 are LGHDT and YNNKEL (reference sequence). The CDR3 is CASSQRKPRSGNTIYF. CDR3 DNA sequence: TGTGCCAGCAGCCAGCGAAAACCCCGCTCTGGAAACACCATATATTTT.

The chain couples TRBV29-1 to TRBJ2-2, with D maybe TRBD2 (5 bases). Germline loops: CDR1 SQVTM, CDR2 ANQGSEA. This CDR3 contains 13 residues. V was clipped by 6 bases and J by 7 bases, with 15 bases between them. This CDR3 reads CSVDSRGYGELFF. CDR3 DNA: TGCAGCGTGGATAGTCGGGGATACGGGGAGCTGTTTTTT.

V usage is TRBV4-1 and J usage is TRBJ1-4; no reliable D call. Germline V lookup: CDR1 MGHRA, CDR2 YSYEKL. V gave up 0 bases and J gave up 9 bases, with 17 bases separating them. This CDR3 is 16 amino acids long. As DNA, the CDR3 is TGCGCCAGCAGCCAAGATCTAGGGATGGTAAATAAAAAACTGTTTTTT. Amino acid sequence: CASSQDLGMVNKKLFF.

This sequence joins TRBV27 and TRBJ2-1; TRBD1 is a possible D gene (6 bases). The end of the DNA aligns better with TRBJ2-5, so the J call may be wrong. The CDR3 contains 14 residues. Germline V gene sequence: CDR1 MNHEY, CDR2 SMNVEV (reference sequence). DNA for the CDR3: TGTGCCAGCAGTTATACAGGGAAATCAGAGACCCAGTACTTC. Amino acids: CASSYTGKSETQYF.

V and J are TRBV29-1 and TRBJ2-7; TRBD2 matches at 13 bases. Germline CDR1 SQVTM, CDR2 ANQGSEA. This CDR3 has 15 residues. J lost 3 bases, V lost 8 bases, and 10 bases had no gene match. DNA for the CDR3: TGCAGCTCCCGAGGAGGGACTAGCGGGGACTACGAGCAGTACTTC. Translating gives CSSRGGTSGDYEQYF.

This chain links TRBV7-2 with TRBJ2-5; D possibly uses TRBD1 or TRBD2 (6 bases each). Germline V gene data show CDR1 as SGHTA and CDR2 as FQGNSA. The V gene lost 3 bases and the J gene lost 4 bases, with 12 bases spanning the gap. This CDR3 has 14 residues. The CDR3: CASSFVGGRETQYF. CDR3 coding DNA: TGTGCCAGCAGCTTCGTAGGGGGGCGAGAGACCCAGTACTTC.

This clonotype was counted only a few times. The chain recombines TRBV27 with TRBJ2-3; D remains unclear. Germline V CDR1 and CDR2: MNHEY, SMNVEV (reference sequence). The CDR3 consists of 15 residues. The V gene lost 1 base and the J gene lost 1 base, with 9 bases spanning the gap. CDR3 coding DNA: TGTGCCAGCAGTTTATTCCGTGAGGGCACAGATACGCAGTATTTT. As protein: CASSLFREGTDTQYF.

The chain links TRBV10-3 to TRBJ2-5; D is unresolved. CDR1 and CDR2 from the germline V gene are ENHRY and SYGVKD. This CDR3 contains 12 residues. V lost 7 bases and J lost 2, with 8 bases in between. The CDR3 region is CAITPDQETQYF. CDR3 bases: TGTGCCATCACTCCTGATCAAGAGACCCAGTACTTC.

The chain carries TRBV7-3 and TRBJ1-2; possibly TRBD1 for D (5 bases). The CDR3 has 16 amino acids. Trimming removed 5 bases from V and 3 bases from J, with 19 bases in between. Germline CDR1 SGHTA, CDR2 FQGTGA. CDR3 sequence (DNA): TGTGCCAGCAGCCACCTTGGGGGGGAGGGGTACTATGGCTACACCTTC. This gives the protein CASSHLGGEGYYGYTF.

This clonotype occurred a few times. The gene calls are TRBV7-9 and TRBJ1-2; D call uncertain. The V gene's germline CDR1 is SEHNR and CDR2 FQNEAQ (reference sequence). Between the trimmed V and J ends, which lost 4 bases and 0 bases, there was a span of 9 bases. This CDR3 has 14 amino acids. The CDR3 here is CASSSSGANYGYTF. CDR3 DNA: TGTGCCAGCAGCTCTTCAGGTGCTAACTATGGCTACACCTTC.

V and J are TRBV2 and TRBJ2-1; D remains ambiguous. V lost 0 bases and J 6 bases, leaving 12 bases between the germline ends. Per germline, CDR1 SNHLY and CDR2 FYNNEI. This CDR3 has 15 amino acids. The CDR3 protein is CASSEAWPGANEQFF. In DNA, the CDR3 is TGTGCCAGCAGTGAAGCGTGGCCGGGCGCCAATGAGCAGTTCTTC.

This clonotype has a count of ten or more. The V gene is TRBV12-3 or TRBV12-4, the J gene TRBJ1-2; D is possibly TRBD1 (5 bases). The CDR3 extends over 12 amino acids. Deletions cut 3 bases from V and 7 bases from J, with 9 bases between. CDR3 sequence: CASSFGAGGYTF. The DNA of the CDR3 is TGTGCCAGCAGTTTCGGGGCGGGTGGCTACACCTTC.

This clonotype was seen a few times. The gene calls are TRBV20-1 and TRBJ2-3; weak D call: TRBD2 (6 bases). Germline CDR1 reads DFQATT; CDR2 reads SNEGSKA (reference sequence). CDR3 length: 15 amino acids. V was shortened by 5 bases and J by 1 base, with 16 bases between the two germline ends. The DNA of the CDR3 is TGCAGTGCTCCCGATTTAGCGGACCGCACAGATACGCAGTATTTT. Amino acid sequence: CSAPDLADRTDTQYF.

This clonotype has a handful of counts. V and J are TRBV3-1 and TRBJ2-5, with D possibly called TRBD1 or TRBD2 (5 bases each). TRBJ2-7 explains the end of the DNA better; the J call may be wrong. CDR1 is LGHDT and CDR2 is YNNKEL in the germline V gene (reference sequence). CDR3 length equals 15 residues. CDR3 bases: TGTGCCAGCAGCCAAGATCTGGGGGACCTCTACGAGCAGTACTTC. Translated: CASSQDLGDLYEQYF.

Note on this clonotype: Germline and junction disagree at one end, which may indicate a read error. The rearrangement links TRBV5-1 to TRBJ1-1; D remains unclear. Germline V gene lookup returns CDR1 SGHRS and CDR2 YFSETQ. This CDR3 has 13 residues. The CDR3 is CASSFNGDTEAFF. The DNA of the CDR3 is TGTGCCAGCAGTTTCAACGGGGACACTGAAGCTTTCTTT.

The J gene is TRBJ2-5, the V gene TRBV20-1; the D gene is possibly TRBD1 (5 bases). Trimming took 0 bases from V and 5 from J, leaving 16 bases between them. CDR3 length equals 15 residues. Germline loops: CDR1 DFQATT, CDR2 SNEGSKA (reference sequence). DNA of the CDR3: TGCAGTGCTAGAGATAGCCGAACCCCAGGGGAGACCCAGTACTTC. It specifies CSARDSRTPGETQYF.

There are many counts of this clonotype. V gene TRBV28 combines with J gene TRBJ1-4, with D perhaps matching TRBD1 (5 bases). The CDR3 length is 15 residues. CDR1 and CDR2 (germline): MDHEN, SYDVKM. V was cut by 6 bases and J by 3 bases, with 14 bases left in between. CDR3 coding DNA: TGTGCCAGCAGGCACGGGGGGGAGGCTAATGAAAAACTGTTTTTT. Amino acids: CASRHGGEANEKLFF.

This clonotype was seen more than once but under ten times. The chain links TRBV5-1 to TRBJ2-5; 9 nucleotides line up with TRBD1. This CDR3 spans 16 amino acids. CDR1 is SGHRS, CDR2 YFSETQ, per germline. The ends lost 3 bases at V and 1 base at J; junction bases unmatched: 7. DNA of the CDR3: TGCGCCAGCAGCTCGGAAGGACAGGGGTCCCAAGAGACCCAGTACTTC. This translates into CASSSEGQGSQETQYF.

The V gene is TRBV7-6, the J gene TRBJ2-7; 8 bases map to TRBD1. CDR3 length: 16 residues. V was pared by 5 bases and J by 3 bases, with 12 bases of the junction left unmatched. The germline CDR1 and CDR2 sequences are SGHVS and FNYEAQ. The CDR3 sequence: CASSAPDRDGNYEQYF. CDR3 sequence (DNA): TGTGCCAGCAGCGCCCCGGACAGGGACGGGAACTACGAGCAGTACTTC.

This sequence joins TRBV20-1 and TRBJ2-5; D possibly uses TRBD1 or TRBD2 (5 bases each). The CDR3 spans 15 residues. Trimming removed 0 bases from V and 3 bases from J, with 14 bases in between. The germline V gene has CDR1 DFQATT and CDR2 SNEGSKA (reference sequence). The CDR3 region has the DNA TGCAGTGCTAGAGATCCGGGGACGGCCAAAGAGACCCAGTACTTC. This gives the protein CSARDPGTAKETQYF.

This clonotype was detected a few times. The V gene is TRBV10-3, the J gene TRBJ2-7; D is unresolved. CDR3 length equals 15 residues. Trimming removed 5 bases at V and 2 bases at J, with 16 bases between. Looked up from germline, CDR1 is ENHRY and CDR2 is SYGVKD. CDR3 nucleotide sequence: TGTGCCATCAGTAGAAACGCCGACGGAACCTACGAGCAGTACTTC. Protein product: CAISRNADGTYEQYF.

This clonotype was picked up a small number of times. The V and J genes are TRBV7-9 and TRBJ2-5, with 9 bases lining up with TRBD1. The tail of the sequence fits TRBJ2-1 better, so the J call may be wrong. CDR3 length: 13 amino acids. Germline CDR1 reads SEHNR; CDR2 reads FQNEAQ (reference sequence). CDR3 region: CAGAQGAYNEQFF. CDR3 nucleotides: TGTGCCGGGGCACAGGGGGCGTACAATGAGCAGTTCTTC.

The genes are TRBV7-9 and TRBJ2-3; TRBD1 is a possible D gene (6 bases). The V gene's germline CDR1 is SEHNR and CDR2 FQNEAQ (reference sequence). CDR3 length: 17 residues. Trimming took off 7 bases at V and 0 bases at J, with 20 bases between the two ends. The CDR3 reads CASNFVGAGASTDTQYF. The CDR3 DNA reads TGTGCCAGCAACTTCGTAGGGGCAGGGGCTAGCACAGATACGCAGTATTTT.

The chain has TRBV28 and TRBJ2-1; 7 bases map to TRBD1. V shed 6 bases, J shed 5 bases, and the junction held 7 bases outside the gene matches. Germline CDR1 MDHEN, CDR2 SYDVKM. CDR3 length: 14 residues. CDR3 DNA sequence: TGTGCCAGCAGGACCTCCCAGGGGGACAATGAGCAGTTCTTC. Encoded protein: CASRTSQGDNEQFF.

J is TRBJ2-3 and V is TRBV20-1, with TRBD2 matching 12 bases. The CDR3 is made up of 15 amino acids. Losses at the gene ends were 8 bases for V and 3 bases for J; bases not matched to a gene: 9. CDR1 is DFQATT, CDR2 SNEGSKA, per germline (reference sequence). CDR3: CSPSMGTSGTDTQYF. The CDR3 nucleotides read TGCAGTCCTTCTATGGGGACTAGCGGGACAGATACGCAGTATTTT.